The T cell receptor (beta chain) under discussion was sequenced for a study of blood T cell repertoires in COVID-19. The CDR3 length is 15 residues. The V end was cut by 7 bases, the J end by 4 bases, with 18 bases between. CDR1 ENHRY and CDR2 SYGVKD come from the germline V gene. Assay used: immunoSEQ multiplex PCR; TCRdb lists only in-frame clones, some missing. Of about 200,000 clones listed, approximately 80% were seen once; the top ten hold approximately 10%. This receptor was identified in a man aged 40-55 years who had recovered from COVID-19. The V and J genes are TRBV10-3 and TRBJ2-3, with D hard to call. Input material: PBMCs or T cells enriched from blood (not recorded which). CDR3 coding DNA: TGTGCCATCAAGCGCCTACTGGAAGGCGCAGATACGCAGTATTTT. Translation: CAIKRLLEGADTQYF.